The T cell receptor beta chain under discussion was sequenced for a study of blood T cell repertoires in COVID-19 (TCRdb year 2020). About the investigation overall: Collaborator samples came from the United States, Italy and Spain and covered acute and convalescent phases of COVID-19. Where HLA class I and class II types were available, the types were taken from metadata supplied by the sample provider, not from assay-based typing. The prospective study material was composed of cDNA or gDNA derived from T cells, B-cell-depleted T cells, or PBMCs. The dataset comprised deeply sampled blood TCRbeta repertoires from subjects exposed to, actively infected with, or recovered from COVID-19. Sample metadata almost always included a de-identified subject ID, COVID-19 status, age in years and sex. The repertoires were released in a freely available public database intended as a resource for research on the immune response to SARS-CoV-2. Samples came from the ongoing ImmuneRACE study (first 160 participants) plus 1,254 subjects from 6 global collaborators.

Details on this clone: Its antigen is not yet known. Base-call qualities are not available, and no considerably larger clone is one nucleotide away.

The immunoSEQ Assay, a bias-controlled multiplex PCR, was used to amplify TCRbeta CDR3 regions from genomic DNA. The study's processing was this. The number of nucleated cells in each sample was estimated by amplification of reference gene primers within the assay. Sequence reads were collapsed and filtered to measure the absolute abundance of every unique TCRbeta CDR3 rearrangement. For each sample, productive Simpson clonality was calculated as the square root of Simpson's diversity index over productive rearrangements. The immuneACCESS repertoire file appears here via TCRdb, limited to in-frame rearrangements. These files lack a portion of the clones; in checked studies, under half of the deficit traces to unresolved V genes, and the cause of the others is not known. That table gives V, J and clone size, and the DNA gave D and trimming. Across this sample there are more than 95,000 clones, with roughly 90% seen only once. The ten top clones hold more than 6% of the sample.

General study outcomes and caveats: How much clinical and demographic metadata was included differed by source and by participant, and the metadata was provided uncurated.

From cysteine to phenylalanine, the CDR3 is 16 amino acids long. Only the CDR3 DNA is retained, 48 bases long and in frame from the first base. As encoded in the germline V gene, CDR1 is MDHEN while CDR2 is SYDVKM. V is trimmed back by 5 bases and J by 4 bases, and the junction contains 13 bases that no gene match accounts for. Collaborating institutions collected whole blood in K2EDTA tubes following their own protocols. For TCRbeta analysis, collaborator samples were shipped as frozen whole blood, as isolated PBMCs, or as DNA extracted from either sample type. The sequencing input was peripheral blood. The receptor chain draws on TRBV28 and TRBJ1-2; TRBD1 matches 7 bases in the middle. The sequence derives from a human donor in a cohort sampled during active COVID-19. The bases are TGTGCCAGCAGTCTCGGGACAGCCGCGTATATCTATGGCTACACCTTC. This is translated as CASSLGTAAYIYGYTF.